This T cell receptor beta chain was observed in a study of blood T cell repertoires in COVID-19. At the level of the study: Sources were T cells, B-cell-depleted T cells, or PBMCs; the material itself was cDNA or gDNA.

V was cut by 6 bases and J by 8 bases, with 18 bases left in between. CDR1 is SGHRS and CDR2 is YFSETQ in the germline V gene. CDR3 length: 14 residues. Data came from immunoSEQ multiplex PCR; TCRdb stores just in-frame clones and leaves some out. The data contain about 350,000 clones, over 75% of them singletons. This chain joins TRBV5-1 and TRBJ1-3; D call uncertain. This TCR derives from a woman in her 30s who had recovered from COVID-19. Sequenced sample: PBMCs or T cells enriched from blood (not recorded which). CDR3 in amino acids: CASTLGGVEDTIYF. The CDR3 nucleotides read TGCGCCAGCACCCTGGGAGGAGTTGAGGACACCATATATTTT.